Presented here are 11 T cell receptor beta chains from one specimen sequenced in a study of blood T cell repertoires in COVID-19. This table comes from immunoSEQ multiplex PCR, and its TCRdb copy is limited to in-frame clones, with some not included. The sample contains fewer than 200,000 clones, around four fifths of which appear only once. The sequenced material came from peripheral blood. These receptors were taken from a woman aged 80 or over with COVID-19, enrolled during active disease.

Concerning this clone: Other DNA variants within this sample encode the same CDR3. J is TRBJ1-1 and V is TRBV5-1, with TRBD1 matching over 7 bases. With 2 bases clipped from V and 3 bases from J, the junction kept 1 base outside the gene matches. Germline assignment: CDR1 SGHRS and CDR2 YFSETQ. The CDR3 is made up of 13 amino acids. CDR3 region: CASSLTGDTEAFF. Written as DNA, the CDR3 is TGCGCCAGCAGCTTAACAGGGGACACTGAAGCTTTCTTT.

This clone came up a few times. This chain joins TRBV6-1 and TRBJ1-5, with D maybe TRBD1 (6 bases). The CDR3 totals 16 residues. Germline-derived CDR1 and CDR2 are MNHNS and SASEGT. V lost 3 bases, J lost 4 bases, and 16 bases lay in between. DNA of the CDR3: TGTGCCAGCAGTGAGCAAACAGGGTGGGGGAATCAGCCCCAGCATTTT. The encoded protein is CASSEQTGWGNQPQHF.

This clone was counted a few times. The chain is built from TRBV7-8 and TRBJ2-7; D ambiguous. The germline V and J ends were trimmed by 6 bases and 2 bases, with 23 bases remaining between them. Germline V gene sequence: CDR1 SGHVS, CDR2 FQNEAQ. The CDR3 is 17 amino acids. The CDR3 sequence is CASSPLNQPFGAYEQYF. CDR3 DNA sequence: TGTGCCAGCAGTCCATTAAACCAACCTTTCGGAGCCTACGAGCAGTACTTC.

J is TRBJ1-1 and V is TRBV2; D ambiguous. The CDR3 totals 12 residues. The germline CDR1 and CDR2 sequences are SNHLY and FYNNEI. V shed 6 bases and J shed 3 bases, with 8 bases lying between them. CDR3 amino acids: CASSTPDTEAFF. CDR3 nucleotides: TGTGCCAGCAGCACTCCCGACACTGAAGCTTTCTTT.

The chain has TRBV25-1 and TRBJ2-7; possibly TRBD1 for D (6 bases). The germline V gene encodes CDR1 MGHDK and CDR2 SYGVNS. V was cut by 3 bases and J by 0 bases, with 6 bases left in between. CDR3 size: 13 residues. CDR3 nucleotides: TGTGCCAGCAGTGAGGACAGCTCCTACGAGCAGTACTTC. Its protein is CASSEDSSYEQYF.

This clone was observed a single time. The chain joins TRBV7-9 to TRBJ2-3; D is possibly TRBD1 (5 bases). Per the germline V gene, CDR1 is SEHNR and CDR2 is FQNEAQ (reference sequence). Trimming took 7 bases from V and 2 from J, leaving 10 bases between them. The CDR3 sequence is 13 residues long. The CDR3 is CASMVGHTDTQYF. CDR3 DNA: TGTGCCAGCATGGTGGGGCACACAGATACGCAGTATTTT.

Points on this clone: The junction does not match germline at one end; this may be a read error. V is TRBV18 and J is TRBJ1-2; D unclear. The CDR3 is 14 amino acids. The germline CDR1 and CDR2 sequences are KGHSH and LQKENI. Here the CDR3 reads CASSPPSTGIGYTF. CDR3 in DNA: TGTGCCAGCTCCCCACCTTCCACTGGTATCGGCTACACCTTC.

This clone showed up just once. The chain carries TRBV20-1 and TRBJ2-6, with D unclear. This CDR3 spans 16 amino acids. Trimming cost V 3 bases and J 0 bases, with 12 bases left between them. The V gene's germline CDR1 is DFQATT and CDR2 SNEGSKA (reference sequence). The CDR3 region is CSASQRHLSGANVLTF. In DNA form, the CDR3 reads TGCAGTGCTAGTCAAAGACACCTCTCTGGGGCCAACGTCCTGACTTTC.

J is TRBJ2-7 and V is TRBV18; D may be TRBD2 (5 bases). The V gene's germline CDR1 is KGHSH and CDR2 LQKENI. Trimming shortened V by 8 bases and J by 0 bases, and 11 bases separated the two germline ends. The CDR3 loop spans 13 amino acids. CDR3 protein: CASQPRGSYEQYF. The CDR3 nucleotides read TGTGCCAGCCAGCCCCGGGGCTCCTACGAGCAGTACTTC.

This chain joins TRBV19 and TRBJ1-4, with 9 bases matching TRBD1. Germline assignment: CDR1 LNHDA and CDR2 SQIVND (reference sequence). After removal of 7 bases from V and 7 bases from J, the junction contained 7 bases not matched to a gene. CDR3 length equals 14 residues. CDR3 protein: CASNPGQGLEKLFF. In DNA form, the CDR3 reads TGTGCCAGTAATCCGGGACAGGGCCTTGAAAAACTGTTTTTT.

This chain links TRBV9 with TRBJ1-2, with D tentatively TRBD1 (6 bases). The germline gives CDR1 SGDLS, CDR2 YYNGEE. Trimming pared 0 bases from V and 4 bases from J, leaving 16 bases between. This CDR3 is built from 16 residues. In nucleotides, the CDR3 is TGTGCCAGCAGCGTAGTGACCGAGACAGGTCTCTATGGCTACACCTTC. Its translation: CASSVVTETGLYGYTF.